What follows are 10 T cell receptor beta chains derived from one specimen sequenced in a study of tissue T cells after allogeneic stem cell transplantation (dated by TCRdb to between 2021 and 2024). The time point tag for this specimen amounts to: human tissue collected at research (rapid) autopsy. The library was built by means of the immunoSEQ multiplex PCR assay. TCRdb stores this immuneACCESS table with in-frame sequences only. Part of the clones is absent; in the studies checked, under half of the shortfall reflects unresolved V genes, and no reason is known for the rest. Across this sample there are around 740 clones, with around four fifths seen only once. About 15% of the sample rests with the top ten. Sequences were derived from liver tissue, sampled at autopsy. These receptors were taken from a female patient between 18 and 49 years old with steroid-refractory graft-versus-host disease after an allogeneic stem cell transplant. The graft donor may be the source of some T cells after a transplant.

The chain recombines TRBV5-4 with TRBJ2-7, with 7 bases lining up with TRBD2. This CDR3 comprises 14 residues. Unmatched junction bases numbered 17, after V lost 10 bases and J lost 7 bases. The germline V gene has CDR1 SGHNT and CDR2 YYREEE (reference sequence). CDR3 DNA: TGTGCCGTCTCTCGGGACTACATGTCTCGTGAGCAGTACTTC. It yields the protein CAVSRDYMSREQYF.

The gene calls are TRBV6-5 and TRBJ2-7; possible D gene TRBD2, 5 bases. Trimming removed 2 bases from V and 0 bases from J, with 8 bases in between. The germline gives CDR1 MNHEY, CDR2 SVGAGI. The CDR3 is made up of 14 amino acids. The CDR3 nucleotides are TGTGCCAGCAGTTACGGAGGAGGCTCCTACGAGCAGTACTTC. Translating it yields CASSYGGGSYEQYF.

The chain couples TRBV4-2 to TRBJ2-2, with D tentatively TRBD1 or TRBD2 (6 bases each). V lost 4 bases to trimming and J lost 3 bases, with 15 bases between them. The CDR3 is 16 residues long. Germline V gene sequence: CDR1 LGHNA, CDR2 YNFKEQ. For the CDR3, the DNA is TGTGCCAGCAGCCCACGGACGGGGGCGGACACCGGGGAGCTGTTTTTT. Protein: CASSPRTGADTGELFF.

To note about this clone: At one end the junction does not follow the germline gene, possibly because of a read error. The chain joins TRBV13 to TRBJ2-1; TRBD1 agrees at 7 bases. Per the germline V gene, CDR1 is PRHDT and CDR2 is FYEKMQ (reference sequence). This CDR3 has 16 amino acids. This CDR3 is CASSLETGNQPNEQFF. The CDR3 DNA follows: TGTGCCAGCAGTTTAGAGACAGGGAACCAACCAAATGAGCAGTTCTTC.

In DNA, the CDR3 is TGTGCCAGCAGCCTGACTCCAGATACGCAGTATTTT. Amino acid sequence: CASSLTPDTQYF. The chain joins TRBV5-6 to TRBJ2-3; D gene unclear. CDR3 length equals 12 residues. Per germline, CDR1 SGHDT and CDR2 YYEEEE. V dropped 4 bases and J dropped 4 bases, with 7 bases sitting between them.

The chain has TRBV6-5 and TRBJ2-3; either TRBD1 or TRBD2 may fit D (5 bases each). Trimming stripped 1 base from V and 8 bases from J, with 10 bases between. CDR3 length equals 13 residues. Germline values: CDR1 MNHEY, CDR2 SVGAGI. This CDR3 reads CASSYFSGGTQYF. The CDR3 DNA sequence: TGTGCCAGCAGTTACTTTTCTGGGGGTACGCAGTATTTT.

This chain connects TRBV27 to TRBJ2-1; D perhaps matches TRBD2 (5 bases). Germline V gene sequence: CDR1 MNHEY, CDR2 SMNVEV (reference sequence). V lost 5 bases and J 9 bases, leaving 14 bases between the germline ends. The CDR3 is made up of 13 amino acids. CDR3 sequence: CASSRSVYGEQFF. CDR3 DNA sequence: TGTGCCAGCAGTCGTAGCGTTTACGGTGAGCAGTTCTTC.

The chain couples TRBV4-1 to TRBJ2-7, with 8 positions matching TRBD1. V shed 1 base, J shed 2 bases, and the junction held 4 bases outside the gene matches. This CDR3 has 15 residues. Germline assignment: CDR1 MGHRA and CDR2 YSYEKL. The CDR3 DNA sequence: TGCGCCAGCAGCCAAGGACAGGGGCCTCCCTACGAGCAGTACTTC. Protein product: CASSQGQGPPYEQYF.

J is TRBJ2-3 and V is TRBV7-9; 7 positions agree with TRBD1. The CDR3 has 14 residues. Germline V gives CDR1 SEHNR, CDR2 FQNEAQ (reference sequence). V lost 5 bases and J lost 1; bases outside the gene matches: 3. The CDR3 nucleotides are TGTGCCAGCAGCCCCGGGACAGGCACAGATACGCAGTATTTT. Its translation: CASSPGTGTDTQYF.

The chain employs TRBV19 and TRBJ1-3; D call uncertain. Trimming took 4 bases from V and 0 from J, leaving 10 bases between them. The CDR3 has 15 residues. Germline V CDR1 and CDR2: LNHDA, SQIVND (reference sequence). CDR3 loop: CASSTRTGSGNTIYF. The CDR3 nucleotides read TGTGCCAGTAGTACCCGCACCGGCTCTGGAAACACCATATATTTT. Based on the CDR3 plus reference TRBV19 and TRBJ1-3, the full variable domain is DGGITQSPKYLFRKEGQNVTLSCEQNLNHDAMYWYRQDPGQGLRLIYYSQIVNDFQKGDIAEGYSVSREKKESFPLTVTSAQKNPTAFYLCASSTRTGSGNTIYFGEGSWLTVV.